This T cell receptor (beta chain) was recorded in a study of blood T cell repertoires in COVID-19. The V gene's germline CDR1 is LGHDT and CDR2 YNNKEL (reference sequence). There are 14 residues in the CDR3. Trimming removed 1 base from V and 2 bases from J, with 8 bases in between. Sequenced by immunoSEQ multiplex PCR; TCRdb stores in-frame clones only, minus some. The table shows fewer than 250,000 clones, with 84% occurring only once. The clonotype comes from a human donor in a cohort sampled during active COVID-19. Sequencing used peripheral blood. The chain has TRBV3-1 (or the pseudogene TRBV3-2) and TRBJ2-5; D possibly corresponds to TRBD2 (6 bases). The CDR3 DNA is TGTGCCAGCAGCCAAGTGGGGGGACAAGAGACCCAGTACTTC. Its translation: CASSQVGGQETQYF.